This TCR beta chain was captured by sequencing in a study of blood T cell repertoires in COVID-19. Study-wide context: Both acute and convalescent COVID-19 samples were obtained from the United States, Italy and Spain. From T cells, B-cell-depleted T cells, or PBMCs came the material, which was cDNA or gDNA.

The germline V and J ends were trimmed by 1 base and 4 bases, with 10 bases remaining between them. Germline V gene sequence: CDR1 LNHDA, CDR2 SQIVND (reference sequence). CDR3 length: 14 residues. In the study's own analysis: How many nucleated cells were present was estimated from reference gene primer amplification. The method was immunoSEQ multiplex PCR; TCRdb's version includes in-frame clones alone and lacks a portion of them. V and J calls and clone size are given by that table; D and trimming were obtained from the DNA. Of approximately 250,000 clones in the sample, roughly four fifths were seen once.

Sequencing was performed on peripheral blood. V is TRBV19 and J is TRBJ2-5; a weak D match, TRBD1 (5 bases). The sequence derives from a woman in her forties or fifties with acute or convalescent COVID-19. CDR3 amino acids: CASSIGPRAETQYF. The CDR3 nucleotides read TGTGCCAGTAGTATAGGGCCCAGGGCAGAGACCCAGTACTTC.